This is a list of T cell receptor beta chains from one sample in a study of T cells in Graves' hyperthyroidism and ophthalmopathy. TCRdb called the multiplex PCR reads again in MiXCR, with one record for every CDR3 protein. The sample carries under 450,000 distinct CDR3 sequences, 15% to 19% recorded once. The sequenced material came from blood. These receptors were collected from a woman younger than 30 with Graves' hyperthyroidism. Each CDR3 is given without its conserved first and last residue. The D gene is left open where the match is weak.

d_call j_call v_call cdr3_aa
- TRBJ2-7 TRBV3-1 ASSQGWTSIHEQY
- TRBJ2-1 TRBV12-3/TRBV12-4 ASSLGRAVDEQF
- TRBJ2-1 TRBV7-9 ASSLARGLELHDEQF
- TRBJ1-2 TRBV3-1 ASSTTEGTDYGYT
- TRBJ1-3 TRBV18 ASSPEGVGNTIY
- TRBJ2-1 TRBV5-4 ASSPTGTHPEQF
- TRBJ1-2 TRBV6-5 ASSYSTSSLRFLDGYT
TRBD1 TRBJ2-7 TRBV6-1 ASSPPGTGAYEQY
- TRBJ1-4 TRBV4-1 ASSQETVAPVRELF
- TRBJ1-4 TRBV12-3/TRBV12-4 ASSLARPRNEKLF
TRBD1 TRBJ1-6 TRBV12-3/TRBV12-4 ASSTGGTNSPLH
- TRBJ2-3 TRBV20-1 SARFPRGQGDTQY
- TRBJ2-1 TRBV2 ASSRLLTGTYNEQF
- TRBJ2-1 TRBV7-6 ASSPAAYNEQF
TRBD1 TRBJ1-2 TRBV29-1 SVQTGTGYGYT
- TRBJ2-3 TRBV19 ASSIARVTDTQY
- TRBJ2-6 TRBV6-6 ASSYSRGAASGANVLT
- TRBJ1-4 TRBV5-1 ASSLAPANEKLF
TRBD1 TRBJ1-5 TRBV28 ASSSPVPTGGSNQPQH
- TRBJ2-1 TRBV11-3 ASSLRAVGHNEQF
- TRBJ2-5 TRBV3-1 ASANGALQETQY
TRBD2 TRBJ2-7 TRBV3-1 ASSQVQTSAHEQY
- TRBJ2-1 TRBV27 ASKKTADYNEQF
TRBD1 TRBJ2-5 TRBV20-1 SPGTAQETQY
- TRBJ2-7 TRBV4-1 ASSQDLQGAGLSYEQY
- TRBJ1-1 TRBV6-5 ASSYSGPATEAF
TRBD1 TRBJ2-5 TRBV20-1 SARGGTGSWETQY
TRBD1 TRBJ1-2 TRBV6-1 ASIYRGFGYT
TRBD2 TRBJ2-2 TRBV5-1 ASSGSSGSGTGELF
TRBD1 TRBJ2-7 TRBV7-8 ASGVTGDPSSYEQY
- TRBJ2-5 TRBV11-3 ASSPGSSLGETQY
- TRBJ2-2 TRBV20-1 SARDPRTSELF
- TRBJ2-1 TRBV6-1 ASMQDNEQF
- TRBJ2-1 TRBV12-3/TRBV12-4 ASSWQREAGSDEQF
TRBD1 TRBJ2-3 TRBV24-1 ATSDPSTGRSTDTQY
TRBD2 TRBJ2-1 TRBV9 ASSVVPLAGHNEQF
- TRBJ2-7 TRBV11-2 ASSLNRDSPYEQY
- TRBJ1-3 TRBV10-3 AISESRTLGDTIY
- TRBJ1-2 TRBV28 ASSFIKLSLMNT